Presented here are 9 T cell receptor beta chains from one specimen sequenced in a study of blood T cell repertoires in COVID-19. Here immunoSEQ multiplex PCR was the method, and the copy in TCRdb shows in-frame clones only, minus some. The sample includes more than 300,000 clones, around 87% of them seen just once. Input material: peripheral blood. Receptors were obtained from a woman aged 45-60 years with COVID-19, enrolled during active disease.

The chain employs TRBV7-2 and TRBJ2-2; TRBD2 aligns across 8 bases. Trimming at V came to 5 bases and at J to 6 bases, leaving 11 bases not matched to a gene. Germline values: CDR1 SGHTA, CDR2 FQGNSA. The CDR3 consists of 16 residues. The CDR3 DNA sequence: TGTGCCAGCAGCCCCGGGGGGGGCTATCGGGCCGGGGAGCTGTTTTTT. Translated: CASSPGGGYRAGELFF.

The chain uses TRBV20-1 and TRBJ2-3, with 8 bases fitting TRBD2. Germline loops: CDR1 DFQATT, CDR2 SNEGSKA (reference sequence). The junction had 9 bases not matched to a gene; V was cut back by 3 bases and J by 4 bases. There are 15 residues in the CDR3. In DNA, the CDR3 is TGCAGTGCTAGTAAAACTAGCGGCCTGGCAGATACGCAGTATTTT. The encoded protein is CSASKTSGLADTQYF.

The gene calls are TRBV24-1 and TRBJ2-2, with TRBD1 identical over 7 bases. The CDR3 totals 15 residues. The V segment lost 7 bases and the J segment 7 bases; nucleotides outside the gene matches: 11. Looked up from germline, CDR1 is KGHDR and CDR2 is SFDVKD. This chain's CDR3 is CATSEPGQRNGELFF. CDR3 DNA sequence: TGTGCCACCAGCGAACCGGGACAGAGGAACGGGGAGCTGTTTTTT.

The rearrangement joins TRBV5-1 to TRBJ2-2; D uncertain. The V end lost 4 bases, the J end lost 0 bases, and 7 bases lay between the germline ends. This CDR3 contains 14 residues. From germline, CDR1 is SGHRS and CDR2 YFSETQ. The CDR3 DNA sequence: TGCGCCAGCAGCGTGCGAACGAACACCGGGGAGCTGTTTTTT. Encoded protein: CASSVRTNTGELFF.

The CDR3 reads CASSESVTDPAKNIQYF. DNA of the CDR3: TGCGCCAGCAGTGAGTCAGTAACAGACCCAGCCAAAAACATTCAGTACTTC. The chain carries TRBV10-1 and TRBJ2-4; D call uncertain. Germline assignment: CDR1 WNHNN and CDR2 SYGVQD (reference sequence). The length of the CDR3 is 17 residues. V shed 0 bases and J shed 0 bases, with 12 bases lying between them.

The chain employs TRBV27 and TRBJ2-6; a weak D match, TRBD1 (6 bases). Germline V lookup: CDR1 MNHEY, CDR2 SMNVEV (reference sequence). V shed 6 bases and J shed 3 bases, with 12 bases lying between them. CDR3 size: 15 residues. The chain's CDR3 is CASSPQGFGANVLTF. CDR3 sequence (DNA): TGTGCCAGCAGCCCCCAGGGGTTTGGGGCCAACGTCCTGACTTTC.

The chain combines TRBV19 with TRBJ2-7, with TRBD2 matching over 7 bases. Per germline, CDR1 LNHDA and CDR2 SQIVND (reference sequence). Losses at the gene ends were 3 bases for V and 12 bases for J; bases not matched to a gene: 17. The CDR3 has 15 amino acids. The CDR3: CASSISGRDWGSSYF. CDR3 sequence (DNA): TGTGCCAGTAGTATCTCAGGGAGGGATTGGGGATCCTCGTACTTC.

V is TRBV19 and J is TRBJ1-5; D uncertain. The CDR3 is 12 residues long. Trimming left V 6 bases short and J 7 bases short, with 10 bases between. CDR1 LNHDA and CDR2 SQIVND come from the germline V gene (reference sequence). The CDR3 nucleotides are TGTGCCAGTAGCTCGAGAAGCCAGCCCCAGCATTTT. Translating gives CASSSRSQPQHF.

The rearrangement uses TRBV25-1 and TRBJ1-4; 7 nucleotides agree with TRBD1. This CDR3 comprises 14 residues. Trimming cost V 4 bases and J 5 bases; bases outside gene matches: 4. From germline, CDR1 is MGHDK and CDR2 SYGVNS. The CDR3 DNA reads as TGTGCCAGCAGTGGGGACAGAGTAAATGAAAAACTGTTTTTT. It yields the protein CASSGDRVNEKLFF.